This is a list of T cell receptor beta chains from one sample in a study of beta chain features in type 1 diabetes. Sequenced by immunoSEQ multiplex PCR; TCRdb stores in-frame clones only, minus some. The repertoire holds more than 110,000 clones, with roughly 7.2% as singletons. The specimen was central memory CD4+ T cells from blood. The receptors derive from a young woman in good health. Each CDR3 is given with its conserved first and last residue. A D gene is named only where the DNA matches it firmly. Size values are once, few and many counts, or a class for expanded clones, and some rows have none.

cdr3_nt: TGTGCCAGCAGCCAAGATAGGTTGTGGGCGGACAGTCCCTACGAGCAGTACTTC
cdr3_aa: CASSQDRLWADSPYEQYF
clone_size: few
j_call: TRBJ2-7
v_call: TRBV4-2
d_call: -

cdr3_nt: TGTGCCAGCAGTTTAGGGGACTATCAGCCCCAGCATTTT
cdr3_aa: CASSLGDYQPQHF
clone_size: few
j_call: TRBJ1-5
v_call: TRBV28
d_call: -

cdr3_nt: TGCGCCAGCAGCCAAGATCCCGGGACAGGGGACTACGAGCAGTACTTC
cdr3_aa: CASSQDPGTGDYEQYF
clone_size: few
j_call: TRBJ2-7
v_call: TRBV4-1
d_call: TRBD1

cdr3_nt: TGTGCCAGCAGCATAGATGCGGGAAACACCATATATTTT
cdr3_aa: CASSIDAGNTIYF
clone_size: few
j_call: TRBJ1-3
v_call: TRBV7-2
d_call: -

cdr3_nt: TGCAGCGTTGGGTCGAGGGTCGAGAACACTGAAGCTTTCTTT
cdr3_aa: CSVGSRVENTEAFF
clone_size: many
j_call: TRBJ1-1
v_call: TRBV29-1
d_call: -

cdr3_nt: TGTGCCAGCAAAGGGGCTGTCTACGAGCAGTACTTC
cdr3_aa: CASKGAVYEQYF
clone_size: many
j_call: TRBJ2-7
v_call: TRBV28
d_call: -

cdr3_nt: TGTGCCAGCAGCAGGGGCTGGAGTCAGCCCCAGCATTTT
cdr3_aa: CASSRGWSQPQHF
clone_size: few
j_call: TRBJ1-5
v_call: TRBV2
d_call: -

cdr3_nt: TGTGCCTGGGATAGGGGGAGCCAAAACATTCAGTACTTC
cdr3_aa: CAWDRGSQNIQYF
clone_size: few
j_call: TRBJ2-4
v_call: TRBV30
d_call: -

cdr3_nt: TGCAGCGTTGTAACTAGCGGGAGGGCTACAGATACGCAGTATTTT
cdr3_aa: CSVVTSGRATDTQYF
clone_size: many
j_call: TRBJ2-3
v_call: TRBV29-1
d_call: TRBD2

cdr3_nt: TGTGCCAGCAGCCTAGACTTCCGGAACACCGGGGAGCTGTTTTTT
cdr3_aa: CASSLDFRNTGELFF
clone_size: few
j_call: TRBJ2-2
v_call: TRBV5-5
d_call: -

cdr3_nt: TGTGCCAGCAGCATTCCGTCTCTAGGACAGGGCAACGAGCAGTACTTC
cdr3_aa: CASSIPSLGQGNEQYF
clone_size: -
j_call: TRBJ2-7
v_call: TRBV27
d_call: TRBD1

cdr3_nt: TGCGCCAGCAGTCGACCCCAAGTGACAGGGATGGCAGATACGCAGTATTTT
cdr3_aa: CASSRPQVTGMADTQYF
clone_size: many
j_call: TRBJ2-3
v_call: TRBV23-1
d_call: TRBD1

cdr3_nt: TGCGCCAGCAGCCAAGGAAGAGTAACTAATGAAAAACTGTTTTTT
cdr3_aa: CASSQGRVTNEKLFF
clone_size: -
j_call: TRBJ1-4
v_call: TRBV4-1
d_call: -

cdr3_nt: TGTGCCAGCAGTGCAACTTCAGGGTCAGATACGCAGTATTTT
cdr3_aa: CASSATSGSDTQYF
clone_size: -
j_call: TRBJ2-3
v_call: TRBV6-4
d_call: -

cdr3_nt: TGTGCCAGCAGGGACGGACAGGGCTATGGCTACACCTTC
cdr3_aa: CASRDGQGYGYTF
clone_size: -
j_call: TRBJ1-2
v_call: TRBV6-1
d_call: TRBD1

cdr3_nt: TGCGCCAGCAGCTTGGCCTCGACGGACAGGGGGCGCAGGTTCTTT
cdr3_aa: CASSLASTDRGRRFF
clone_size: few
j_call: TRBJ1-1
v_call: TRBV5-1
d_call: TRBD1

cdr3_nt: TGTGCCAGCTCCTCGGGAGGGGTCCCCTACGAGCAGTACTTC
cdr3_aa: CASSSGGVPYEQYF
clone_size: few
j_call: TRBJ2-7
v_call: TRBV18
d_call: TRBD2

cdr3_nt: TGTGCCAGCACTCCTAACAGGGCCGATACGCAGTATTTT
cdr3_aa: CASTPNRADTQYF
clone_size: -
j_call: TRBJ2-3
v_call: TRBV6-6
d_call: -

cdr3_nt: TGTGCTACGGGGGACGGCTATGGCTACACCTTC
cdr3_aa: CATGDGYGYTF
clone_size: -
j_call: TRBJ1-2
v_call: TRBV15
d_call: -

cdr3_nt: TGTGCCAGCAGCCCCCGGACTAGCGGGAGAGATACGCAGTATTTT
cdr3_aa: CASSPRTSGRDTQYF
clone_size: -
j_call: TRBJ2-3
v_call: TRBV9
d_call: TRBD2

cdr3_nt: TGTGCCAGCTCACCCGGGACAACGGATGAGCAGTTCTTC
cdr3_aa: CASSPGTTDEQFF
clone_size: -
j_call: TRBJ2-1
v_call: TRBV18
d_call: -

cdr3_nt: TGTGCCAGCAGCCCTAGGACAGGCTCCTACAATGAGCAGTTCTTC
cdr3_aa: CASSPRTGSYNEQFF
clone_size: few
j_call: TRBJ2-1
v_call: TRBV7-6
d_call: TRBD1

cdr3_nt: TGCGCCAGCAGCCAAGATCGGTTTGGCGGTAGCTCCTACAATGAGCAGTTCTTC
cdr3_aa: CASSQDRFGGSSYNEQFF
clone_size: few
j_call: TRBJ2-1
v_call: TRBV4-3
d_call: -

cdr3_nt: TGTGCCAGCACCACTCGGTTGCCAGATACGCAGTATTTT
cdr3_aa: CASTTRLPDTQYF
clone_size: many
j_call: TRBJ2-3
v_call: TRBV13
d_call: -

cdr3_nt: TGTGCCAGCAGCGTAGCTTCCGGGACTTCAGAGCAGTTCTTC
cdr3_aa: CASSVASGTSEQFF
clone_size: many
j_call: TRBJ2-1
v_call: TRBV9
d_call: -

cdr3_nt: TGCGCCAGCAGCCAAGACCCTCGGGGCTCTGGGGCCAACGTCCTGACTTTC
cdr3_aa: CASSQDPRGSGANVLTF
clone_size: -
j_call: TRBJ2-6
v_call: TRBV4-3
d_call: -

cdr3_nt: TGTGCCAGCAGCCAAGCCTACACAGATACGCAGTATTTT
cdr3_aa: CASSQAYTDTQYF
clone_size: few
j_call: TRBJ2-3
v_call: TRBV4-2
d_call: -

cdr3_nt: TGTGCCAGCAGTTTATCCGACAGGGAGTACTTC
cdr3_aa: CASSLSDREYF
clone_size: many
j_call: TRBJ2-7
v_call: TRBV28
d_call: TRBD1

cdr3_nt: TGTGCCAGCACTCTACTAGCGGGAGATACGGGTGAGCAGTTCTTC
cdr3_aa: CASTLLAGDTGEQFF
clone_size: few
j_call: TRBJ2-1
v_call: TRBV6-1
d_call: TRBD2

cdr3_nt: TGTGCCTGGAGTGTTGAGTCTGGCTACACCTTC
cdr3_aa: CAWSVESGYTF
clone_size: -
j_call: TRBJ1-2
v_call: TRBV30
d_call: -

cdr3_nt: TGTGCCAGCAGCGTAGATGCAGGGCGGAACGGGGAGCTGTTTTTT
cdr3_aa: CASSVDAGRNGELFF
clone_size: -
j_call: TRBJ2-2
v_call: TRBV9
d_call: -

cdr3_nt: TGTGCCAGCAGGGGGACAGGGCGTTCAGTTGGCTACACCTTC
cdr3_aa: CASRGTGRSVGYTF
clone_size: few
j_call: TRBJ1-2
v_call: TRBV14
d_call: TRBD1

cdr3_nt: TGTGCCAGCAGCTTGCCGACTAGCGCTCGTAATGAGCAGTTCTTC
cdr3_aa: CASSLPTSARNEQFF
clone_size: -
j_call: TRBJ2-1
v_call: TRBV4-2
d_call: TRBD2

cdr3_nt: TGTGCCAGCAGCTTAGCCCGAGCGGACCAAGAGACCCAGTACTTC
cdr3_aa: CASSLARADQETQYF
clone_size: few
j_call: TRBJ2-5
v_call: TRBV7-3
d_call: -

cdr3_nt: TGTGCCAGCAGTACCCTTGGGGCAGGTGGGGCCAACGTCCTGACTTTC
cdr3_aa: CASSTLGAGGANVLTF
clone_size: few
j_call: TRBJ2-6
v_call: TRBV28
d_call: -

cdr3_nt: TGTGCCAGCAGTGCTAGCGGGGTAATAACTGAGCAGTTCTTC
cdr3_aa: CASSASGVITEQFF
clone_size: -
j_call: TRBJ2-1
v_call: TRBV6-5
d_call: TRBD2

cdr3_nt: TGTGCCAGCTCGCCTCAGGGGGCACTCACCGGGGAGCTGTTTTTT
cdr3_aa: CASSPQGALTGELFF
clone_size: many
j_call: TRBJ2-2
v_call: TRBV18
d_call: TRBD1